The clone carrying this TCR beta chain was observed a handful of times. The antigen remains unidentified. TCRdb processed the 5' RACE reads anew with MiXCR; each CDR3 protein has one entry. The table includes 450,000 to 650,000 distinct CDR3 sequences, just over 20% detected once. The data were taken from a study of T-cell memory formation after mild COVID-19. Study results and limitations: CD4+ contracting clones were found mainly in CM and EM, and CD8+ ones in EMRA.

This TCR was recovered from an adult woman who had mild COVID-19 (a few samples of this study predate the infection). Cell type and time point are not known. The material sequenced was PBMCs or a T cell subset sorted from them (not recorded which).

CDR3 sequence: CASRRQGSGESPLHF. Written as DNA, the CDR3 is TGTGCCAGCAGAAGACAGGGGAGTGGAGAGTCACCCCTCCACTTT. V is TRBV2 and J is TRBJ1-6; 8 positions match TRBD1. The J segment lost 10 bases and the V segment lost 6 bases, leaving 11 bases of the junction unmatched. Germline V gene sequence: CDR1 SNHLY, CDR2 FYNNEI. There are 15 residues in the CDR3.